This TCR beta chain was captured by sequencing in a study of shared clonotypes between healthy human individuals. V was trimmed by 3 bases and J by 4 bases, leaving 9 bases between them. Germline V gene lookup returns CDR1 SQVTM and CDR2 ANQGSEA. The CDR3 contains 12 residues. Only in-frame clones appear in the TCRdb table, and some are missing; sequencing was by immunoSEQ multiplex PCR. The profile shows 2 million to 2.5 million clones, 85% to 95% of them singletons. Sequencing input: naive CD4+ T cells sorted from blood. Subset given: CD45RA+ positively selected. This chain uses TRBV29-1 with TRBJ1-1; a possible D gene is TRBD1 (6 bases). The source of this sequence is a man aged 18 to 30 in good health. CDR3: CSVDRGSTEAFF. CDR3 nucleotides: TGCAGCGTTGACAGGGGAAGCACTGAAGCTTTCTTT.